This note documents a single TCR beta chain sequence. This sample was taken from a study of blood T cell repertoires in COVID-19. Study-wide context: The study drew acute and convalescent COVID-19 samples from the United States, Italy and Spain. Sample material is recorded as cDNA or gDNA derived from T cells, B-cell-depleted T cells, or PBMCs.

Germline CDR1 reads MNHEY; CDR2 reads SMNVEV (reference sequence). V shed 1 base, J shed 5 bases, and the junction held 2 bases outside the gene matches. CDR3 length: 13 amino acids. Assay used: immunoSEQ multiplex PCR; TCRdb lists only in-frame clones, some missing. The sample lists some 120,000 clones; around 87% were seen once. Sequencing used peripheral blood. The clonotype comes from a woman in her 50s who had recovered from COVID-19. This chain uses TRBV27 with TRBJ2-7; 7 bases line up with TRBD1. The CDR3 region has the DNA TGTGCCAGCAGTTTATTAACAGGGGACGAGCAGTACTTC. It translates to CASSLLTGDEQYF.